This T cell receptor beta chain derives from a study of T-cell reconstitution after alpha-beta-depleted transplantation in children (dated by TCRdb to about 2016). Looking at the study overall: Using TCR repertoire profiling, the study quantitatively followed how T-cell immune reconstitution unfolded in children after TCRalphabeta/CD19-depleted allogeneic hematopoietic cell transplantation.

This clonotype was observed a few times. The target of this receptor is not known. Nothing much larger sits one base from this clone, and base qualities are not available. Looking up the germline V gene (reference sequence) yields CDR1 DFQATT and CDR2 SNEGSKA. The CDR3 contains 15 residues, cysteine and phenylalanine counted. This entry keeps only the CDR3 DNA: 45 bases, framed from base 1. V ends up 0 bases short and J 2 bases short, with an unmatched junction base count of 2. The method behind the library was PCR. TCRdb shows the sequencer as Illumina HiSeq 2500. TCR library preparation used molecular barcoding, with unique molecular identifiers applied to normalize quantification of the TCRbeta repertoire. The public reads were reprocessed in TCRdb via fastp at Q25 and MiXCR, keeping in-frame beta chains. Here each entry gathers all rows of one CDR3 protein and keeps the most common genes and DNA. The sample contains some 490,000 distinct CDR3 sequences, around 13% of them found a single time. Around 5.8% of the sample goes to the ten largest clones.

This sample comprised PBMCs from the stem cell graft donor, obtained from the stem cell graft. The sequence came from a human donor who donated a stem cell graft to a child with combined immunodeficiency. Recombination linked TRBV20-1 to TRBJ2-2; 8 bases in the middle match TRBD1. The DNA sequence follows: TGCAGTGCTAGAGACAGGGGGCTCAACACCGGGGAGCTGTTTTTT. The resulting protein is CSARDRGLNTGELFF.